The source of this T cell receptor beta chain is a study of somatic mutations in cytotoxic T cells in rheumatoid arthritis. Study overall: Several of the V beta antibody-stained T-cell populations were flow-sorted at nearly 100% purity; V beta1+ cells were among them and were sequenced for TCRB.

Assay used: immunoSEQ multiplex PCR; TCRdb lists only in-frame clones, some missing. This table holds about 7,000 clones, about three fifths found once. There are 12 residues in the CDR3. Germline values: CDR1 SGHRS, CDR2 YFSETQ. The V gene lost 0 bases and the J gene lost 3 bases, with 3 bases spanning the gap. The investigators isolated CD4+ and CD8+ cells by positive magnetic bead selection and checked their purity by flow cytometry. Findings and caveats of the study: Increasing age coincided with elevated CD8+ clonality among rheumatoid arthritis patients, though not among healthy controls. The largest CD8+ clone made up over 20% of CD8+ cells in about an eighth of the 65 patients.

Only one count was recorded for this clone. The antigen remains unidentified. Source material: CD8+ T cells sorted from blood. The chain employs TRBV5-1 and TRBJ1-1; the D is unclear. The clonotype originates from a woman in her 40s in good health. In DNA, the CDR3 is TGCGCCAGCAGCTTGGGGGACACTGAAGCTTTCTTT. This sequence encodes CASSLGDTEAFF.